This entry lists 2 T cell receptor beta chains sequenced from one sample in a study of blood T cell repertoires in COVID-19. Repertoires were generated with immunoSEQ multiplex PCR, while TCRdb's copy carries only in-frame clones and drops some. The sample contains some 150,000 clones, approximately 80% of which appear only once. What was sequenced was peripheral blood. These receptors were taken from a human donor in a cohort sampled during active COVID-19.

The CDR3, as DNA: TGTGCCAGCAGCTTATTTCTAGCGGGGGCAGATACGCAGTATTTT. Protein: CASSLFLAGADTQYF. The chain joins TRBV7-3 to TRBJ2-3; 10 positions agree with TRBD2. Germline CDR1 is SGHTA and CDR2 is FQGTGA. The CDR3 contains 15 residues. V gave up 2 bases and J gave up 4 bases; unmatched junction bases: 3.

In its sample, this clone was seen a few times. The J gene is TRBJ1-2, the V gene TRBV7-2; the D is unclear. Germline values: CDR1 SGHTA, CDR2 FQGNSA. V was trimmed by 1 base and J by 1 base, leaving 19 bases between them. The CDR3 runs 18 residues. DNA for the CDR3: TGTGCCAGCAGCTTAGAGGCACCAGCGGGAATATTTAACTATGGCTACACCTTC. Translated: CASSLEAPAGIFNYGYTF.